These T cell receptor beta chains were read from a single sample in a study of T cell repertoires in cytomegalovirus infection. No cognate antigen is known for these TCRs. MiXCR, applied by TCRdb to the reads, yields one record per CDR3 protein. Among around 71,000 distinct CDR3 sequences listed, 20% to 25% were seen once. The material was CD8+ T cells from cultured PBMCs, obtained from culture after CMV antigen stimulation. The receptors were sampled from a human donor in good health (CMV status not recorded). Some clones in this sample may be carry-over from other donors' samples. Both conserved end residues are trimmed from each CDR3.

v_call cdr3_aa
TRBV20-1 SARTGTSNYEQY
TRBV7-9 ASSPEDYEQY
TRBV20-1 SARGVLRDRVATNEKLF
TRBV7-8 ASSHGGDRRYNEQF
TRBV6-1 ASSEVHPGNYGYT
TRBV4-1 ASSQEGQGRVNQPQH
TRBV7-9 ASSLGDRDEQY
TRBV12-3/TRBV12-4 ASSFGGGAGYEQY
TRBV27 ASSFSGAEAF
TRBV28 ASSLSTGQGGDTDTQY
TRBV7-8 ASSLVRGQETQY
TRBV28 ASSLLGGTEAF
TRBV12-3/TRBV12-4 ASSRRGQGGSYNEQF
TRBV9 ASSGGDLREQY
TRBV6-8 ASSPWANQPQH
TRBV7-2 ASGAPGNQPQH
TRBV7-6 ASSLGATQETQY
TRBV24-1 ATAGQRARQPQH
TRBV15 ATSNGQSYEQY
TRBV7-6 ASSHWTSGGAWDEQF
TRBV4-1 ASSAGRGAEKLF
TRBV7-2 ASSLDRVGNQPQH
TRBV7-9 ASSALRDSLKNTEAF
TRBV10-3 AISGVTYTGELF
TRBV4-1 ASSQDRQGRNTIY
TRBV7-2 TSSLAQGVRNIQY
TRBV6-2/TRBV6-3 ASSYSKRSCSYGYT
TRBV6-2/TRBV6-3 ASSHKEGGGRSEQF
TRBV6-8 ASSYSGTGVPEAF
TRBV7-8 ASSLAAGLANTGELF
TRBV6-2/TRBV6-3 ASSYSGEQF
TRBV29-1 SVEGGFTGELF
TRBV7-2 ASSLGAGGQVLSTDTQY
TRBV6-5 ASRRLGARDYEQY
TRBV5-1 ASSFGGSVEAF
TRBV19 ASHLGGLSGANVLT
TRBV7-6 ASSLIGGSGGLNEQF
TRBV12-3/TRBV12-4 ASRKGGAQEAF
TRBV7-9 ASQRGSSYNEQF
TRBV18 ASSPPQGHAEAF
TRBV7-2 ASSLATGGLGTEAF
TRBV14 ASSQDSVVGGGYT
TRBV28 ASSSRTRLNQPQH
TRBV12-3/TRBV12-4 ASSPQGDQPQH
TRBV5-1 ASSLGTGGDQPQH
TRBV7-2 ASSLDGTEQF